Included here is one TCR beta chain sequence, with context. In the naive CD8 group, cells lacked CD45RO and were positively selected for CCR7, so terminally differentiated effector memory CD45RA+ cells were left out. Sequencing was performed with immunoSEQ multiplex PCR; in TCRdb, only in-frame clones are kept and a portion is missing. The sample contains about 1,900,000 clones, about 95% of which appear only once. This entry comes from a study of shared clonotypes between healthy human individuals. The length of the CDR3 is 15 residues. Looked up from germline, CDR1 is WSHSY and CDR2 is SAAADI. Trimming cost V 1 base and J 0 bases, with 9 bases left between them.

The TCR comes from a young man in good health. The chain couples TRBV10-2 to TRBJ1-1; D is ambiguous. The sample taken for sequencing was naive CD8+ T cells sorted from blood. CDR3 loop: CASSEFLGLNTEAFF. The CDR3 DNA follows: TGCGCCAGCAGTGAGTTTTTGGGTCTGAACACTGAAGCTTTCTTT.